A selection of T cell receptor beta chains follows, all from one sample in a study of T cell responses to AZD1222 COVID-19 vaccine. The repertoire was sequenced with immunoSEQ multiplex PCR; TCRdb's copy has only in-frame clones and lacks some. The sample holds 150,000 to 180,000 clones, around nine tenths seen once. The material was peripheral blood, obtained on day 0 of AZD1222 vaccination. The receptors here all came from an adult in good health. Both conserved end residues are part of each CDR3. D genes are given only for firm matches. The size field is filled for only some rows; it gives once, few, many or a size class.

clone_size cdr3_length d_call j_call v_call cdr3_nt cdr3_aa
NA 15 NA TRBJ1-3 TRBV11-2 TGTGCCAGCAGCTTAGTAGGGGACTCTGGAAACACCATATATTTT CASSLVGDSGNTIYF
NA 17 TRBD1 TRBJ1-5 TRBV7-8 TGTGCCAGCAGCCAGCGGACAGGGGGCAGAGGCAATCAGCCCCAGCATTTT CASSQRTGGRGNQPQHF
NA 16 NA TRBJ2-5 TRBV7-3 TGTGCCAGCAGCCCAAATTCGAGGGGCGTCCAAGAGACCCAGTACTTC CASSPNSRGVQETQYF
NA 12 NA TRBJ2-1 TRBV7-9 TGTGCCAGCAGCCCCAGCCTGGGTGAGCAGTTCTTC CASSPSLGEQFF
NA 15 NA TRBJ2-3 TRBV28 TGTGCCAGCATAGGTTGGGGGGACGCGGAAGATACGCAGTATTTT CASIGWGDAEDTQYF
NA 14 NA TRBJ2-4 TRBV6-5 TGTGCCAGCAGTCCCAGGAGTGGGTGGAACATTCAGTACTTC CASSPRSGWNIQYF
NA 19 NA TRBJ2-2 TRBV5-1 TGCGCCAGCAGCTCGCCGGGACTCCGAAGAACGATGAACACCGGGGAGCTGTTTTTT CASSSPGLRRTMNTGELFF
NA 15 NA TRBJ1-2 TRBV7-9 TGTGCCAGCAGCCCTCAGGGCAGTACTAACTATGGCTACACCTTC CASSPQGSTNYGYTF
NA 14 NA TRBJ2-3 TRBV5-1 TGCGCCAGCAGCTTGGGACAGGTCACAGATACGCAGTATTTT CASSLGQVTDTQYF
NA 11 TRBD1 TRBJ2-7 TRBV24-1 TGTGCCGCTGGGACAGCATACGAGCAGTACTTC CAAGTAYEQYF
NA 15 TRBD1 TRBJ1-5 TRBV7-3 TGTGCCAGCAGCCCTCAGGGGGGTGGCAATCAGCCCCAGCATTTT CASSPQGGGNQPQHF
NA 15 NA TRBJ1-1 TRBV7-2 TGTGCCAGCAGCTCACGGGACCGCCCGAACACTGAAGCTTTCTTT CASSSRDRPNTEAFF
NA 15 TRBD1 TRBJ1-2 TRBV27 TGTGCCAGCAGATTCGGACAGGGAGGGGGTTATGGCTACACCTTC CASRFGQGGGYGYTF
few 11 NA TRBJ2-7 TRBV29-1 TGCAGCGCCCTGGAGACCTACGAGCAGTACTTC CSALETYEQYF
NA 14 TRBD1 TRBJ1-2 TRBV5-6 TGTGCCAGCAGCCAAACAGGGGGCGACTATGGCTACACCTTC CASSQTGGDYGYTF
NA 14 NA TRBJ2-5 TRBV28 TGTGCCAGCAGCGAGCCCCCAGGGGCGGAGACCCAGTACTTC CASSEPPGAETQYF
NA 19 TRBD2 TRBJ2-7 TRBV4-2 TGTGCCAGCAGCCAAGAACTAGGAGCGGGAGGCCCTAGCTCCTACGAGCAGTACTTC CASSQELGAGGPSSYEQYF
NA 15 NA TRBJ1-2 TRBV15 TGTGCCACCAGCAGAGTCGGGACTACTAACTATGGCTACACCTTC CATSRVGTTNYGYTF
few 13 NA TRBJ2-7 TRBV27 TGTGCCAGCAGTTTAAGGGGATTCTACGAGCAGTACTTC CASSLRGFYEQYF
NA 13 NA TRBJ2-1 TRBV2 TGTGCCAGCAGCGCCGGACTGAACAATGAGCAGTTCTTC CASSAGLNNEQFF
NA 15 NA TRBJ2-3 TRBV24-1 TGTGCCACCAGTGCCCGGGGCTGGGAGGCAGATACGCAGTATTTT CATSARGWEADTQYF
NA 14 NA TRBJ2-3 TRBV24-1 TGTGCCACCAGTGTCGGGGTGGTCACAGATACGCAGTATTTT CATSVGVVTDTQYF
NA 15 TRBD1 TRBJ1-3 TRBV6-2/TRBV6-3 TGTGCCAGCAGTTCGGCAGGGGGAACTGGAAACACCATATATTTT CASSSAGGTGNTIYF
NA 13 NA TRBJ1-1 TRBV7-9 TGTGCCAGCAGGCTTTGGGTGAACACTGAAGCTTTCTTT CASRLWVNTEAFF
NA 15 TRBD1 TRBJ2-3 TRBV18 TGTGCCAGCTCCCACCGGGACAGGGGAACAGATACGCAGTATTTT CASSHRDRGTDTQYF
NA 16 TRBD1 TRBJ2-1 TRBV19 TGTGCCAGTAGTATCCCGCCGGGACAGGGTTCGGGTGAGCAGTTCTTC CASSIPPGQGSGEQFF
NA 13 NA TRBJ2-2 TRBV27 TGTGCCAGCAGTTTTTGGGACACCGGGGAGCTGTTTTTT CASSFWDTGELFF
NA 13 TRBD1 TRBJ1-1 TRBV30 TGTGCCTGGTCGGACAGGGGGGACACTGAAGCTTTCTTT CAWSDRGDTEAFF
few 16 NA TRBJ1-2 TRBV9 TGTGCCAGCAGCGTAGGCGGAGGGACCCTGGGGGATGGCTACACCTTC CASSVGGGTLGDGYTF
NA 14 NA TRBJ1-6 TRBV7-9 TGTGCCAGCAGCTCCGGGACGGATAATTCACCCCTCCACTTT CASSSGTDNSPLHF
NA 16 NA TRBJ2-5 TRBV5-4 TGTGCCAGCAGCCCGGTACTAGGTTCCTATTTAGGGACCCAGTACTTC CASSPVLGSYLGTQYF
NA 15 TRBD2 TRBJ2-5 TRBV9 TGTGCCAGCAGCGTTGGCGGGAGCCACCAAGAGACCCAGTACTTC CASSVGGSHQETQYF
few 14 TRBD1 TRBJ1-2 TRBV19 TGTGCCAGTAGCAGGGACAGGGCAGCCTATGGCTACACCTTC CASSRDRAAYGYTF
NA 14 NA TRBJ2-1 TRBV2 TGTGCCAGCATTCTCGATACAGCCTACAATGAGCAGTTCTTC CASILDTAYNEQFF
NA 14 TRBD1 TRBJ2-4 TRBV19 TGTGCCAGTAGTATCACAGGGGGCAAAAACATTCAGTACTTC CASSITGGKNIQYF
NA 12 NA TRBJ2-3 TRBV12-5 TGTGCTAGTGGTTCCCCCGAAGATACGCAGTATTTT CASGSPEDTQYF
once 15 NA TRBJ1-1 TRBV9 TGTGCCAGCAGCGTAGGGGCCCTCGGGAACACTGAAGCTTTCTTT CASSVGALGNTEAFF
NA 15 TRBD1 TRBJ1-1 TRBV24-1 TGTGCCACCAGTGGGACAGGGGGCGGCGGCACTGAAGCTTTCTTT CATSGTGGGGTEAFF
NA 13 TRBD1 TRBJ1-1 TRBV28 TGTGCCAGCAGTCTAGGGACAGCCTCTGAAGCTTTCTTT CASSLGTASEAFF
NA 15 NA TRBJ2-6 TRBV11-2 TGTGCCAGCAGCTTAACGAGTACTGGGGCCAACGTCCTGACTTTC CASSLTSTGANVLTF
once 15 TRBD1 TRBJ1-5 TRBV30 TGTGCCTGGAAGACCGGGACAGGGTTTGGTCAGCCCCAGCATTTT CAWKTGTGFGQPQHF
NA 15 NA TRBJ1-2 TRBV19 TGTGCCAGTAGTTTTGGGAGCCTCCACCTCTATGGCTACACCTTC CASSFGSLHLYGYTF
NA 18 NA TRBJ1-1 TRBV7-9 TGTGCCAGCAGCTTTCGGACCAATCGCAGGGTAATGAACACTGAAGCTTTCTTT CASSFRTNRRVMNTEAFF
NA 13 NA TRBJ1-1 TRBV6-5 TGTGCCAGCAGCCGAGGGTACTCTTCCGAAGCTTTCTTT CASSRGYSSEAFF
NA 13 TRBD1 TRBJ1-2 TRBV12-3/TRBV12-4 TGTGCCAGCAGTTTTACAGGGGCAGGAGGCTACACCTTC CASSFTGAGGYTF
once 19 TRBD1 TRBJ1-2 TRBV5-1 TGCGCCAGCAGCTTGGCCCCACTCCTGGACAGGGGATTTAACTATGGCTACACCTTC CASSLAPLLDRGFNYGYTF
once 15 NA TRBJ2-1 TRBV6-2/TRBV6-3 TGTGCCAGCAGTTACACCCCGGTGGTCTACAATGAGCAGTTCTTC CASSYTPVVYNEQFF
NA 15 NA TRBJ1-4 TRBV19 TGTGCCAGTAGTATTGCCCCGGGACACGCCGAAAAACTGTTTTTT CASSIAPGHAEKLFF
NA 16 TRBD2 TRBJ2-1 TRBV9 TGTGCCAGCAGCTTAACTAGCGGGAGGGCCGGCAATGAGCAGTTCTTC CASSLTSGRAGNEQFF
NA 15 TRBD1 TRBJ2-2 TRBV19 TGTGCCAGTAGAGACAGGGGGCGGGTCGCCGGGGAGCTGTTTTTT CASRDRGRVAGELFF
NA 15 NA TRBJ1-1 TRBV5-1 TGCGCCAGCAGCTTAACAGCAGGCATGAACACTGAAGCTTTCTTT CASSLTAGMNTEAFF
NA 15 NA TRBJ2-1 TRBV9 TGTGCCAGCAGCCCGAGGGCAGGGGAGATCCATGAGCAGTTCTTC CASSPRAGEIHEQFF
NA 13 NA TRBJ1-1 TRBV12-3/TRBV12-4 TGTGCCAGCAGTTTGGGGAGGAACACTGAAGCTTTCTTT CASSLGRNTEAFF
NA 12 NA TRBJ2-7 TRBV12-3/TRBV12-4 TGTGCCAGCAGTTTTAGAGGTGCCGAGCAGTACTTC CASSFRGAEQYF
NA 16 TRBD1 TRBJ1-2 TRBV25-1 TGTGCCAGCAGTGATCCCGGGACAGGGGATGTCTATGGCTACACCTTC CASSDPGTGDVYGYTF
NA 15 NA TRBJ1-2 TRBV6-5 TGTGCCAGCAGTCCGACGCGAAAAGGGGTAGATGGCTACACCTTC CASSPTRKGVDGYTF
NA 14 NA TRBJ1-2 TRBV27 TGTGCCAGCAGTTTTCTTACCTCGGGCCATGGCTACACCTTC CASSFLTSGHGYTF